This T cell receptor beta chain was documented in a study of beta chain features in type 1 diabetes. Germline loops: CDR1 GTSNPN, CDR2 SVGIG (reference sequence). V lost 3 bases to trimming and J lost 9 bases, with 18 bases between them. This CDR3 comprises 14 residues. There are a few counts of this clone. Investigators reverse transcribed all isolated RNA, so they sequenced expressed TCRB transcripts. Profiled with immunoSEQ multiplex PCR; TCRdb holds only in-frame clones, not every one. The sample includes hundreds of thousands of clones, approximately 10% of them seen just once. The source of this sequence is a woman in her late teens or twenties in good health. The rearrangement links TRBV30 to TRBJ2-1, with D perhaps matching TRBD1 (5 bases). Sequenced input: naive CD4+ T cells from blood. The CDR3 DNA reads as TGTGCCTGGAGCCTGGTAAGCAGGGCCAGTGAGCAGTTCTTC. Translation gives CAWSLVSRASEQFF.